A single sample gave rise to the 2 T cell receptor beta chains below, sequenced in a study of blood T cell repertoires in COVID-19 (dated by TCRdb to the early 2020s). Receptors were amplified or captured by the immunoSEQ multiplex PCR assay. TCRdb's version of the immuneACCESS table is confined to in-frame rearrangements and falls short of the full clone set. An unresolved V gene accounts for under half of the shortfall where checked; the remainder is of unknown origin. For this sample there are roughly 240,000 clones; approximately 88% appear just once. Of the sample, 2.6% falls within the top ten clones. The sequencing sample was made of PBMCs or T cells enriched from blood (not recorded which). The receptors were sampled from a woman in her 30s with acute COVID-19.

The rearrangement uses TRBV7-2 and TRBJ2-3; no firm D call. This CDR3 comprises 12 residues. V lost 5 bases and J lost 1, with 4 bases in between. Germline CDR1 is SGHTA and CDR2 is FQGNSA. As DNA, the CDR3 is TGTGCCAGCAGCCTACGCACAGATACGCAGTATTTT. Protein product: CASSLRTDTQYF.

V gene TRBV5-1 combines with J gene TRBJ2-6; TRBD2 is a possible D gene (6 bases). The CDR3 consists of 17 residues. From germline, CDR1 is SGHRS and CDR2 YFSETQ. Trimming cost V 9 bases and J 0 bases, with 19 bases left between them. CDR3 in amino acids: CATTPGRSSSGANVLTF. The CDR3 DNA reads TGCGCCACCACTCCAGGGAGGTCGAGCTCTGGGGCCAACGTCCTGACTTTC.